A selection of T cell receptor beta chains follows, all from one sample in a study of T cell repertoires in cytomegalovirus infection. Using its own MiXCR run on the reads, TCRdb lists one record per CDR3 protein. This sample yields about 310,000 distinct CDR3 sequences, of which 17% are seen a single time; approximately 12% belongs to the top ten. Material for sequencing was PBMCs. These receptors all come from a human donor in good health (CMV status not recorded). Some clones in this sample may be carry-over from other donors' samples. Each CDR3 is given with its conserved first and last residue. Each record gives: D gene, V gene, J gene, clone size, CDR3 DNA, CDR3 protein. D genes are given only for firm matches. Clone size appears in some rows only: once, few, many, or a class for an expanded clone.

d_gene: .; v_gene: TRBV5-4; j_gene: TRBJ1-1; abundance: few; CDR3nt: TGTGCCAGCAGCTTGCGGTCGTCCGTGAACACTGAAGCTTTCTTT; CDR3aa: CASSLRSSVNTEAFF
d_gene: TRBD2; v_gene: TRBV7-2; j_gene: TRBJ2-1; abundance: many; CDR3nt: TGTGCCAGCAGCTTAGGGCGGGGGGCCCCAAACAATGAGCAGTTCTTC; CDR3aa: CASSLGRGAPNNEQFF
d_gene: TRBD1; v_gene: TRBV20-1; j_gene: TRBJ2-1; abundance: few; CDR3nt: TGCAGTGCTAGAGCCTCGGGACAGGGAAGGGCTTACAATGAGCAGTTCTTC; CDR3aa: CSARASGQGRAYNEQFF
d_gene: .; v_gene: TRBV28; j_gene: TRBJ2-7; abundance: many; CDR3nt: TGTGCCAGCAGTCCCCCGCCAGGGCACTACGAGCAGTACTTC; CDR3aa: CASSPPPGHYEQYF
d_gene: .; v_gene: TRBV6-1; j_gene: TRBJ1-2; abundance: many; CDR3nt: TGTGCCACCACACCGGACCGGGACGTACTCTATGGCTACACCTTC; CDR3aa: CATTPDRDVLYGYTF
d_gene: .; v_gene: TRBV7-2; j_gene: TRBJ1-4; abundance: many; CDR3nt: TGTGCCAGCAGCTTATCGCTCGGTAATGAAAAACTGTTTTTT; CDR3aa: CASSLSLGNEKLFF
d_gene: TRBD2; v_gene: TRBV7-2; j_gene: TRBJ2-3; abundance: many; CDR3nt: TGTGCCAGCAGCTCCCTAGCGGGGGCCCCCGATACGCAGTATTTT; CDR3aa: CASSSLAGAPDTQYF
d_gene: .; v_gene: TRBV28; j_gene: TRBJ2-7; abundance: many; CDR3nt: TGTGCCAGCAGTCTACCAACGAGGCTTTCCTACGAGCAGTACTTC; CDR3aa: CASSLPTRLSYEQYF
d_gene: .; v_gene: TRBV9; j_gene: TRBJ1-4; abundance: .; CDR3nt: TGTGCCAGCAGCGTAGGGGGAGGCAATGAAAAACTGTTTTTT; CDR3aa: CASSVGGGNEKLFF
d_gene: .; v_gene: TRBV12-3/TRBV12-4; j_gene: TRBJ1-5; abundance: few; CDR3nt: TGTGCCAGCAGATACTCGGGAGCCCAGCATTTT; CDR3aa: CASRYSGAQHF
d_gene: TRBD2; v_gene: TRBV7-7; j_gene: TRBJ2-1; abundance: few; CDR3nt: TGTGCTAGCAGCGCTAGCGGGGATTACAATGAGCAGTTCTTC; CDR3aa: CASSASGDYNEQFF
d_gene: TRBD1; v_gene: TRBV12-3/TRBV12-4; j_gene: TRBJ1-5; abundance: many; CDR3nt: TGTGCCAGCAGACCAACAGGGGGGCCCCAGCATTTT; CDR3aa: CASRPTGGPQHF
d_gene: .; v_gene: TRBV5-1; j_gene: TRBJ2-1; abundance: many; CDR3nt: TGCGCCAGCGTGGAAGCCCAGGACTCGAATGAGCAGTTCTTC; CDR3aa: CASVEAQDSNEQFF
d_gene: .; v_gene: TRBV19; j_gene: TRBJ2-7; abundance: many; CDR3nt: TGTGCCAGTAGTCGCGACAGGAGCTCCTACGAGCAGTACTTC; CDR3aa: CASSRDRSSYEQYF
d_gene: .; v_gene: TRBV3-1; j_gene: TRBJ1-1; abundance: .; CDR3nt: TGTGCCAGCAGCCAAGGTAGGGGGAACACTGAAGCTTTCTTT; CDR3aa: CASSQGRGNTEAFF
d_gene: .; v_gene: TRBV12-3/TRBV12-4; j_gene: TRBJ2-7; abundance: many; CDR3nt: TGTGCCAGCAGTCCAAGCCAGGGGGGAACCTACGAGCAGTACTTC; CDR3aa: CASSPSQGGTYEQYF
d_gene: .; v_gene: TRBV6-5; j_gene: TRBJ1-3; abundance: .; CDR3nt: TGTGCCAGCAGTTATGATTTGTTAGGGCCGAGCTCTGGAAACACCATATATTTT; CDR3aa: CASSYDLLGPSSGNTIYF
d_gene: TRBD1; v_gene: TRBV12-3/TRBV12-4; j_gene: TRBJ1-1; abundance: few; CDR3nt: TGTGCCAGCAGTACCTCACAGGGGGCCCCTGAAGCTTTCTTT; CDR3aa: CASSTSQGAPEAFF
d_gene: .; v_gene: TRBV6-5; j_gene: TRBJ1-5; abundance: few; CDR3nt: TGTGCCAGCAGTCCGGGACCGATAAATCAGCCCCAGCATTTT; CDR3aa: CASSPGPINQPQHF
d_gene: TRBD2; v_gene: TRBV11-2; j_gene: TRBJ2-1; abundance: .; CDR3nt: TGTGCCAGCAGTGGAGCGGGGGTGTCCTACAATGAGCAGTTCTTC; CDR3aa: CASSGAGVSYNEQFF
d_gene: TRBD1; v_gene: TRBV7-2; j_gene: TRBJ1-5; abundance: many; CDR3nt: TGTGCCAGCAGCTTAGGGACAGGGGGGTGGCAGCCCCAGCATTTT; CDR3aa: CASSLGTGGWQPQHF
d_gene: TRBD2; v_gene: TRBV7-9; j_gene: TRBJ2-5; abundance: few; CDR3nt: TGTGCCAGCAGCCGGCGGGGGGCGAGTCAAGAGACCCAGTACTTC; CDR3aa: CASSRRGASQETQYF
d_gene: .; v_gene: TRBV20-1; j_gene: TRBJ2-1; abundance: few; CDR3nt: TGCAGTGCTAGAGAGGAACGGTGGAATGAGCAGTTCTTC; CDR3aa: CSAREERWNEQFF
d_gene: TRBD1; v_gene: TRBV12-3/TRBV12-4; j_gene: TRBJ1-2; abundance: .; CDR3nt: TGTGCCAGCAGTGACAGGGTTAATGGCTACACCTTC; CDR3aa: CASSDRVNGYTF
d_gene: .; v_gene: TRBV5-5; j_gene: TRBJ2-2; abundance: many; CDR3nt: TGTGCCAGCAGCTTGGCCCCGGGCCCGGGACACACCGGGGAGCTGTTTTTT; CDR3aa: CASSLAPGPGHTGELFF
d_gene: .; v_gene: TRBV19; j_gene: TRBJ1-1; abundance: once; CDR3nt: TGTGCCAGTCGAGAGACGGACAGGAACACTGAAGCTTTCTTT; CDR3aa: CASRETDRNTEAFF
d_gene: TRBD1; v_gene: TRBV4-2; j_gene: TRBJ1-1; abundance: many; CDR3nt: TGTGCCAGCACAAAAGGTGGCCGAGGACAGGGGACGAACACTGAAGCTTTCTTT; CDR3aa: CASTKGGRGQGTNTEAFF
d_gene: .; v_gene: TRBV28; j_gene: TRBJ1-6; abundance: .; CDR3nt: TGTGCCAGCAGTCAGGCCGATAATTCACCCCTCCACTTT; CDR3aa: CASSQADNSPLHF
d_gene: TRBD2; v_gene: TRBV7-9; j_gene: TRBJ2-5; abundance: many; CDR3nt: TGTGCCAGCAGCTTAGCAGACCTCCGGGACTACCCTCTGGAGACCCAGTACTTC; CDR3aa: CASSLADLRDYPLETQYF
d_gene: TRBD2; v_gene: TRBV20-1; j_gene: TRBJ2-1; abundance: few; CDR3nt: TGCAGTGCTAGGGTTAGCGGGGGCTCCTACAATGAGCAGTTCTTC; CDR3aa: CSARVSGGSYNEQFF
d_gene: TRBD2; v_gene: TRBV12-3/TRBV12-4; j_gene: TRBJ2-1; abundance: .; CDR3nt: TGTGCCGCAGGGCGCGGGGGGGCAGGCAATGAGCAGTTCTTC; CDR3aa: CAAGRGGAGNEQFF
d_gene: TRBD2; v_gene: TRBV5-1; j_gene: TRBJ2-7; abundance: few; CDR3nt: TGCGCCAGCAGCCTGGGGGGGACGGAGGGCTCCTACGAGCAGTACTTC; CDR3aa: CASSLGGTEGSYEQYF
d_gene: TRBD1; v_gene: TRBV6-5; j_gene: TRBJ1-1; abundance: few; CDR3nt: TGTGCCAGCAGTTTTCTAATCCCCGGGACAGGGGGTCCGAACACTGAAGCTTTCTTT; CDR3aa: CASSFLIPGTGGPNTEAFF
d_gene: TRBD2; v_gene: TRBV19; j_gene: TRBJ2-1; abundance: few; CDR3nt: TGTGCCAGTAGTTCCTTAGCGGGGGGTCGCTACAATGAGCAGTTCTTC; CDR3aa: CASSSLAGGRYNEQFF
d_gene: .; v_gene: TRBV12-5; j_gene: TRBJ2-1; abundance: .; CDR3nt: TGTGCTAGTGGTTTTTTGCCGACCCCCTACAATGAGCAGTTCTTC; CDR3aa: CASGFLPTPYNEQFF
d_gene: TRBD2; v_gene: TRBV20-1; j_gene: TRBJ2-5; abundance: .; CDR3nt: TGCAGTGCTAGAGCCCGACGGGAGCGGGGGGGGTCGGAGACCCAGTACTTC; CDR3aa: CSARARRERGGSETQYF
d_gene: .; v_gene: TRBV6-5; j_gene: TRBJ2-1; abundance: .; CDR3nt: TGTGCCAGCAGTTCCGGGCCCTACAATGAGCAGTTCTTC; CDR3aa: CASSSGPYNEQFF
d_gene: .; v_gene: TRBV10-3; j_gene: TRBJ1-1; abundance: .; CDR3nt: TGTGCCATCAGTGGGGCAGGGGACACTGAAGCTTTCTTT; CDR3aa: CAISGAGDTEAFF
d_gene: TRBD2; v_gene: TRBV20-1; j_gene: TRBJ2-3; abundance: few; CDR3nt: TGCAGTGCTAGCGGGACTAGCGGGGGGGCCTTTGATACGCAGTATTTT; CDR3aa: CSASGTSGGAFDTQYF
d_gene: TRBD2; v_gene: TRBV2; j_gene: TRBJ2-1; abundance: .; CDR3nt: TGTGCCAGCATGAAGACTAGCGGGGGGGCCACTGAGCAGTTCTTC; CDR3aa: CASMKTSGGATEQFF
d_gene: TRBD1; v_gene: TRBV7-2; j_gene: TRBJ1-1; abundance: many; CDR3nt: TGTGCCAGCAGCTTACCCCGGGACAGACTGCTCATGAACACTGAAGCTTTCTTT; CDR3aa: CASSLPRDRLLMNTEAFF
d_gene: TRBD1; v_gene: TRBV5-4; j_gene: TRBJ2-7; abundance: .; CDR3nt: TGTGCCAGCAGCTGGACAGGGTCCAACGAGCAGTACTTC; CDR3aa: CASSWTGSNEQYF
d_gene: .; v_gene: TRBV9; j_gene: TRBJ2-1; abundance: .; CDR3nt: TGTGCCAGCAGCGTAGGTAGGTCGCAAACATCGCATTCCTACAATGAGCAGTTCTTC; CDR3aa: CASSVGRSQTSHSYNEQFF
d_gene: TRBD1; v_gene: TRBV6-5; j_gene: TRBJ2-3; abundance: many; CDR3nt: TGTGCCAGCAGTTACGGTGGGACAGGGACTAGCACAGATACGCAGTATTTT; CDR3aa: CASSYGGTGTSTDTQYF
d_gene: TRBD2; v_gene: TRBV28; j_gene: TRBJ2-7; abundance: few; CDR3nt: TGTGCCAGCAGCGGGGGGGGACGCTACGAGCAGTACTTC; CDR3aa: CASSGGGRYEQYF
d_gene: .; v_gene: TRBV4-3; j_gene: TRBJ1-2; abundance: few; CDR3nt: TGCGCCAGCAGCCAAGGGACAGCAATCTATGGCTACACCTTC; CDR3aa: CASSQGTAIYGYTF
d_gene: .; v_gene: TRBV2; j_gene: TRBJ2-5; abundance: .; CDR3nt: TGTGCCAGCAGTGAGTCGGTCGCCGTGGGGGAGACCCAGTACTTC; CDR3aa: CASSESVAVGETQYF
d_gene: .; v_gene: TRBV20-1; j_gene: TRBJ1-2; abundance: .; CDR3nt: TGCAGTGCTAGACGAGTTGAGTATGGCTACACCTTC; CDR3aa: CSARRVEYGYTF
d_gene: .; v_gene: TRBV5-6; j_gene: TRBJ2-7; abundance: many; CDR3nt: TGTGCCAGCAGCCCCGGGCCCCAGATGGGCGAGCAGTACTTC; CDR3aa: CASSPGPQMGEQYF
d_gene: .; v_gene: TRBV7-2; j_gene: TRBJ1-1; abundance: many; CDR3nt: TGTGCCAGCAGCCCCCAAGTGAACACTGAAGCTTTCTTT; CDR3aa: CASSPQVNTEAFF
d_gene: TRBD1; v_gene: TRBV9; j_gene: TRBJ1-1; abundance: few; CDR3nt: TGTGCCAGCAGCCCGCGACAGGGATCGAACACTGAAGCTTTCTTT; CDR3aa: CASSPRQGSNTEAFF
d_gene: TRBD2; v_gene: TRBV20-1; j_gene: TRBJ2-1; abundance: few; CDR3nt: TGCAGTGCTAGGCTAGCGGGGAGCGGGCAGTTCTTC; CDR3aa: CSARLAGSGQFF
d_gene: TRBD2; v_gene: TRBV7-2; j_gene: TRBJ2-2; abundance: many; CDR3nt: TGTGCCAGCAGCCTAGTACTAGCGGGGAACACCGGGGAGCTGTTTTTT; CDR3aa: CASSLVLAGNTGELFF
d_gene: .; v_gene: TRBV5-6; j_gene: TRBJ1-5; abundance: .; CDR3nt: TGTGCCAGCACCCTATCGACAGGACCTAGCAATCAGCCCCAGCATTTT; CDR3aa: CASTLSTGPSNQPQHF
d_gene: .; v_gene: TRBV20-1; j_gene: TRBJ1-1; abundance: few; CDR3nt: TGCAGTGCTCCGGGCCAGAACACTGAAGCTTTCTTT; CDR3aa: CSAPGQNTEAFF
d_gene: TRBD1; v_gene: TRBV15; j_gene: TRBJ2-1; abundance: few; CDR3nt: TGTGCCACCAGCCGGGGACAGGAATTAAATGAGCAGTTCTTC; CDR3aa: CATSRGQELNEQFF
d_gene: .; v_gene: TRBV7-2; j_gene: TRBJ2-3; abundance: many; CDR3nt: TGTGCCAGCAGCTTATTGGGGGGGGCCTCAGATACGCAGTATTTT; CDR3aa: CASSLLGGASDTQYF